One sample yielded the 20 T cell receptor beta chains listed below, sequenced in a study of blood T cell repertoires in COVID-19. The repertoire was sequenced with immunoSEQ multiplex PCR; TCRdb's copy has only in-frame clones and lacks some. Seen here are about 190,000 clones, over 80% observed once, and the top ten hold roughly 6.1%. The sequenced sample consisted of peripheral blood. These receptors all come from a middle-aged woman with acute or convalescent COVID-19.

The J gene is TRBJ1-2, the V gene TRBV19, with D possibly being TRBD1 (6 bases). From germline, CDR1 is LNHDA and CDR2 SQIVND (reference sequence). This CDR3 has 17 amino acids. Trimming removed 5 bases at V and 1 base at J, with 20 bases between. The CDR3 DNA is TGTGCCAGTAGTCCTACTGGACAGACCGACCTTAACTATGGCTACACCTTC. Encoded protein: CASSPTGQTDLNYGYTF.

J is TRBJ2-1 and V is TRBV5-1; 13 bases are shared with TRBD2. J lost 6 bases, V lost 2 bases, and 17 bases had no gene match. The CDR3 has 20 residues. Germline V gene lookup returns CDR1 SGHRS and CDR2 YFSETQ. The CDR3 sequence: CASSFGAILAGGPGRNEQFF. The CDR3 nucleotides read TGCGCCAGCAGCTTCGGGGCAATACTAGCGGGAGGGCCCGGGCGCAATGAGCAGTTCTTC.

This clone was seen only a few times. In DNA form, the CDR3 reads TGTGCCAGCAGGTCGCGGGGGCCTCCGAACACCGGGGAGCTGTTTTTT. Translation: CASRSRGPPNTGELFF. The V gene is TRBV3-1 (or the pseudogene TRBV3-2), the J gene TRBJ2-2; tentative D call: TRBD2 (7 bases). CDR3 length: 16 residues. V lost 6 bases and J lost 0, with 14 bases in between. Looked up from germline, CDR1 is LGHDT and CDR2 is YNNKEL (reference sequence).

This clone was observed a single time. This chain links TRBV27 with TRBJ1-5; D may be TRBD1 (5 bases). CDR1 and CDR2 from the germline V gene are MNHEY and SMNVEV (reference sequence). This CDR3 contains 14 residues. Trimming pared 1 base from V and 4 bases from J, leaving 8 bases between. CDR3 DNA sequence: TGTGCCAGCAGTTTATTAGGGGCAAATCAGCCCCAGCATTTT. This gives the protein CASSLLGANQPQHF.

This chain uses TRBV28 with TRBJ2-1; no clear D gene. This CDR3 comprises 15 residues. The germline V and J ends were trimmed by 0 bases and 6 bases, with 12 bases remaining between them. CDR1 and CDR2 (germline): MDHEN, SYDVKM. The CDR3 protein is CASSLWGPPGNEQFF. CDR3 coding DNA: TGTGCCAGCAGTTTATGGGGTCCCCCGGGCAATGAGCAGTTCTTC. The variable domain in full, with the rest retrieved from reference TRBV28 and TRBJ2-1, is DVKVTQSSRYLVKRTGEKVFLECVQDMDHENMFWYRQDPGLGLRLIYFSYDVKMKEKGDIPEGYSVSREKKERFSLILESASTNQTSMYLCASSLWGPPGNEQFFGPGTRLTVL.

The chain links TRBV5-1 to TRBJ1-1; D is unclear. Trimming removed 1 base from V and 4 bases from J, with 11 bases in between. The germline V gene encodes CDR1 SGHRS and CDR2 YFSETQ. The CDR3 sequence is 14 residues long. CDR3 residues: CASSLQGSGTEAFF. The CDR3 region has the DNA TGCGCCAGCAGCTTGCAAGGGAGTGGCACTGAAGCTTTCTTT.

The chain has TRBV7-6 and TRBJ2-7; 9 nucleotides agree with TRBD2. The junction had 4 bases not matched to a gene; V was cut back by 6 bases and J by 4 bases. The CDR3 loop spans 13 amino acids. Germline lookup yields CDR1 SGHVS and CDR2 FNYEAQ. CDR3 loop: CASSQTSGYEQYF. CDR3 coding DNA: TGTGCCAGCAGTCAAACTAGCGGGTACGAGCAGTACTTC.

The V call is TRBV24-1, the J call TRBJ2-7; 9 bases align to TRBD2. In germline, CDR1 is KGHDR, CDR2 SFDVKD. This CDR3 is built from 14 residues. V trimming: 3 bases; J trimming: 5 bases; junction bases outside the gene matches: 4. CDR3 in DNA: TGTGCCACCAGTGATACGACTAGCGGTAACGAGCAGTACTTC. It codes for CATSDTTSGNEQYF.

The CDR3 DNA is TGTGCCAGCAGTTTTCGGGATGGGGCAGATACGCAGTATTTT. It codes for CASSFRDGADTQYF. The V and J genes are TRBV27 and TRBJ2-3; D is possibly TRBD2 (5 bases). This CDR3 spans 14 amino acids. V was shortened by 3 bases and J by 4 bases, with 11 bases between the two germline ends. Germline loops: CDR1 MNHEY, CDR2 SMNVEV (reference sequence).

The rearrangement links TRBV27 to TRBJ2-3; 8 positions match TRBD2. The CDR3 runs to 18 residues. Germline CDR1 and CDR2: MNHEY and SMNVEV (reference sequence). V shed 2 bases and J 2 bases; nucleotides not matched to a gene: 12. The CDR3 loop is CASSLRLGGLGPTDTQYF. CDR3 DNA: TGTGCCAGCAGTTTAAGGCTCGGGGGACTAGGACCCACAGATACGCAGTATTTT.

V and J are TRBV7-8 and TRBJ2-2; D not certain. Looked up from germline, CDR1 is SGHVS and CDR2 is FQNEAQ. V was shortened by 2 bases and J by 6 bases, with 7 bases between the two germline ends. This CDR3 has 13 residues. CDR3 in amino acids: CASSLIAAGELFF. CDR3 nucleotides: TGTGCCAGCAGCTTAATCGCGGCCGGGGAGCTGTTTTTT.

With respect to this clone: The junction differs from germline at one of its ends, possibly a read error. The gene calls are TRBV28 and TRBJ2-7; 8 bases are a match to TRBD1. CDR3 length equals 13 residues. The germline V gene encodes CDR1 MDHEN and CDR2 SYDVKM. CDR3 sequence (DNA): TGTGCCAGCAGTTTATACTACGGACAGGGTCCAGACTTC. Translating gives CASSLYYGQGPDF.

This clone came up once. The rearrangement links TRBV5-4 to TRBJ1-4; maybe TRBD1 (5 bases). Trimming shortened V by 3 bases and J by 5 bases, and 20 bases separated the two germline ends. Germline CDR1 is SGHNT and CDR2 is YYREEE (reference sequence). This CDR3 contains 17 residues. The CDR3 loop is CASSSDLRQGGNEKLFF. DNA of the CDR3: TGTGCCAGCAGCTCCGATCTCCGGCAGGGCGGAAATGAAAAACTGTTTTTT.

In nucleotides, the CDR3 is TGTGCCAGCAGCTTTGGGGAGGGATACCCTAGCAATCAGCCCCAGCATTTT. Translated: CASSFGEGYPSNQPQHF. This sequence joins TRBV5-6 and TRBJ1-5, with D unresolved. This CDR3 has 17 residues. V lost 2 bases to trimming and J lost 0 bases, with 15 bases between them. Germline V gene data show CDR1 as SGHDT and CDR2 as YYEEEE.

This clone occurred once. The gene calls are TRBV28 and TRBJ2-7, with 9 bases fitting TRBD2. CDR3 length: 12 residues. The germline CDR1 and CDR2 sequences are MDHEN and SYDVKM. V gave up 10 bases and J gave up 3 bases; unmatched junction bases: 4. CDR3 sequence: CATKRGVYEQYF. CDR3 nucleotides: TGTGCCACTAAGCGGGGGGTCTACGAGCAGTACTTC. The full variable domain, its missing parts supplied by reference TRBV28 and TRBJ2-7, is DVKVTQSSRYLVKRTGEKVFLECVQDMDHENMFWYRQDPGLGLRLIYFSYDVKMKEKGDIPEGYSVSREKKERFSLILESASTNQTSMYLCATKRGVYEQYFGPGTRLTVT.

The chain joins TRBV5-4 to TRBJ1-3; 7 nucleotides agree with TRBD1. The junction had 2 bases not matched to a gene; V was cut back by 5 bases and J by 0 bases. In germline, CDR1 is SGHNT, CDR2 YYREEE (reference sequence). This CDR3 contains 14 residues. The CDR3 loop reads CASRGGPSGNTIYF. DNA for the CDR3: TGTGCCAGCAGAGGGGGCCCCTCTGGAAACACCATATATTTT.

The chain links TRBV7-9 to TRBJ2-1; TRBD2 matches 10 bases. The CDR3 covers 16 residues. The germline gives CDR1 SEHNR, CDR2 FQNEAQ (reference sequence). V was clipped by 4 bases and J by 4 bases; unmatched bases: 7. In DNA form, the CDR3 reads TGTGCCAGCAGCTCCTTAGCGGGGGGCATATACAATGAGCAGTTCTTC. It specifies CASSSLAGGIYNEQFF.

In this sample, this clone turned up a few times. The chain has TRBV9 and TRBJ2-7, with a tentative D call TRBD2 (5 bases). V was pared by 0 bases and J by 7 bases, with 20 bases between. The CDR3 sequence is 16 residues long. In germline, CDR1 is SGDLS, CDR2 YYNGEE. Here the CDR3 reads CASSVAGSNLPGEQYF. CDR3 bases: TGTGCCAGCAGCGTAGCCGGCAGCAACCTCCCGGGGGAGCAGTACTTC. The full variable domain, in which reference TRBV9 and TRBJ2-7 provide the parts outside the CDR3, is DSGVTQTPKHLITATGQRVTLRCSPRSGDLSVYWYQQSLDQGLQFLIQYYNGEERAKGNILERFSAQQFPDLHSELNLSSLELGDSALYFCASSVAGSNLPGEQYFGPGTRLTVT.

The V call is TRBV6-1, the J call TRBJ1-5; TRBD1 agrees at 8 bases. V was pared by 2 bases and J by 1 base, with 1 base of the junction left unmatched. This CDR3 has 15 residues. Per the germline V gene, CDR1 is MNHNS and CDR2 is SASEGT. This chain's CDR3 is CASSERQGSNQPQHF. CDR3 in DNA: TGTGCCAGCAGTGAACGACAGGGGAGCAATCAGCCCCAGCATTTT.

This chain connects TRBV27 to TRBJ1-2; D gene ambiguous. The CDR3 has 13 residues. Germline-derived CDR1 and CDR2 are MNHEY and SMNVEV (reference sequence). Trimming took 3 bases from V and 4 from J, leaving 9 bases between them. The CDR3 sequence is CASSLEGTYGYTF. CDR3 sequence (DNA): TGTGCCAGCAGTTTGGAGGGAACCTATGGCTACACCTTC.